These T cell receptor beta chains were read from a single sample in a study of PD-1 blockade in mismatch repair-deficient tumors. The method was immunoSEQ multiplex PCR; TCRdb's version includes in-frame clones alone and lacks a portion of them. The repertoire holds more than 85,000 clones, with 82% as singletons. Sequenced material: peripheral blood, taken approximately 35 weeks after starting pembrolizumab. The source of these receptors is an adult with mismatch repair-deficient cancer. Both conserved end residues are part of each CDR3. The order of the fields is clone size, J gene, V gene, D gene, CDR3 protein, CDR3 DNA. The D gene is left open where the match is weak. A clone size is listed for some rows: how often the clone was seen (once, few, many), or a class if it is expanded.

.,TRBJ2-7,TRBV5-5,.,CASSWGPEDTYEQYF,TGTGCCAGCAGCTGGGGACCAGAGGATACCTACGAGCAGTACTTC
.,TRBJ2-7,TRBV20-1,.,CSAREGGEQYF,TGCAGTGCTAGAGAGGGTGGAGAGCAGTACTTC
.,TRBJ2-1,TRBV19,TRBD2,CASSRLAGGPRNEQFF,TGTGCCAGTAGTAGGCTAGCGGGAGGGCCCCGGAATGAGCAGTTCTTC
.,TRBJ2-2,TRBV9,.,CASSYTGITVGELFF,TGTGCCAGCAGCTATACCGGGATCACAGTCGGGGAGCTGTTTTTT
few,TRBJ2-7,TRBV19,TRBD1,CASSPRTGPYEQYF,TGTGCCAGTAGCCCTCGGACAGGGCCCTACGAGCAGTACTTC
.,TRBJ1-4,TRBV6-5,TRBD1,CASSKADRDEKLFF,TGTGCCAGCAGTAAGGCGGACAGGGACGAAAAACTGTTTTTT
.,TRBJ2-7,TRBV27,.,CASSPLGGSYEQYF,TGTGCCAGCAGTCCCCTGGGTGGCTCCTACGAGCAGTACTTC
.,TRBJ2-5,TRBV27,.,CASSLKAFTETQYF,TGTGCCAGCAGTTTAAAGGCTTTCACGGAGACCCAGTACTTC
.,TRBJ2-1,TRBV5-4,TRBD2,CASSPRTSVSSYNEQFF,TGTGCCAGCAGCCCCCGGACTAGCGTAAGCTCCTACAATGAGCAGTTCTTC
.,TRBJ2-1,TRBV6-1,.,CASIIALSSYNEQFF,TGTGCCAGCATCATAGCGTTAAGCTCCTACAATGAGCAGTTCTTC
.,TRBJ2-7,TRBV6-1,TRBD1,CASSLNAGQGYEQYF,TGTGCCAGCAGCTTGAATGCGGGACAGGGCTACGAGCAGTACTTC
few,TRBJ2-1,TRBV19,TRBD2,CASSISSGSDNEQFF,TGTGCCAGTAGTATCTCCAGCGGGAGCGACAATGAGCAGTTCTTC
.,TRBJ2-3,TRBV5-1,.,CASSLAGQGLTDTQYF,TGCGCCAGCAGCTTGGCTGGACAGGGACTAACAGATACGCAGTATTTT
.,TRBJ2-7,TRBV19,TRBD2,CASRLAGGGSSYEQYF,TGTGCCAGCCGACTAGCGGGAGGGGGAAGCTCCTACGAGCAGTACTTC
few,TRBJ1-4,TRBV29-1,.,CSARAPTNEKLFF,TGCAGCGCTAGGGCACCAACTAATGAAAAACTGTTTTTT
.,TRBJ2-3,TRBV5-4,TRBD2,CASSLESSGSMGDTQYF,TGTGCCAGCAGCTTGGAGTCTAGCGGGAGTATGGGGGATACGCAGTATTTT
.,TRBJ2-7,TRBV7-3,TRBD1,CASSLTGDRGLQYF,TGTGCCAGCAGCTTAACGGGCGACAGGGGGCTGCAGTACTTC
.,TRBJ2-3,TRBV9,.,CASSVEKGSRDTDTQYF,TGTGCCAGCAGCGTAGAGAAGGGATCAAGAGACACAGATACGCAGTATTTT
.,TRBJ1-3,TRBV9,.,CASSEQGASGNTIYF,TGTGCCAGCAGCGAGCAGGGTGCCAGTGGAAACACCATATATTTT
.,TRBJ2-7,TRBV9,TRBD2,CASSVVALAGAYEQYF,TGTGCCAGCAGCGTAGTGGCCCTAGCGGGGGCATACGAGCAGTACTTC
.,TRBJ1-2,TRBV10-3,.,CAISDGFADGYTF,TGTGCCATCAGTGACGGTTTCGCGGATGGCTACACCTTC
few,TRBJ1-1,TRBV29-1,.,CSVERGSLAFF,TGCAGCGTTGAGAGAGGGTCGCTTGCTTTCTTT
.,TRBJ2-7,TRBV7-3,TRBD2,CASSPISRLAGGAYEQYF,TGTGCCAGCAGCCCTATATCCCGACTAGCGGGAGGTGCCTACGAGCAGTACTTC
.,TRBJ1-5,TRBV11-2,.,CASSLGVNRVGNQPQHF,TGTGCCAGCAGCTTAGGGGTTAACAGGGTCGGGAATCAGCCCCAGCATTTT
.,TRBJ1-2,TRBV5-1,.,CASSFGDGYTF,TGCGCCAGCAGCTTTGGAGATGGCTACACCTTC
.,TRBJ2-3,TRBV21-1,.,CASSKDVPNTTDTQYF,TGTGCCAGCAGCAAGGATGTGCCGAATACCACAGATACGCAGTATTTT
.,TRBJ2-5,TRBV7-2,.,CASSPGGGRQETQYF,TGTGCCAGCAGCCCAGGGGGCGGGAGACAAGAGACCCAGTACTTC
.,TRBJ2-2,TRBV11-2,TRBD1,CASSFRTGGQTGELFF,TGTGCCAGCAGCTTTCGTACAGGGGGGCAAACCGGGGAGCTGTTTTTT
.,TRBJ2-2,TRBV19,TRBD2,CASSGGLAGDYGGELFF,TGTGCCAGTAGTGGGGGCCTAGCGGGAGATTACGGCGGGGAGCTGTTTTTT
.,TRBJ2-2,TRBV7-3,TRBD2,CASNIRLAGVVDGELFF,TGTGCCAGCAACATTAGACTAGCGGGAGTTGTCGACGGGGAGCTGTTTTTT
.,TRBJ1-3,TRBV9,.,CASSLSDRNSGNTIYF,TGTGCCAGCAGCCTCTCGGACCGCAACTCTGGAAACACCATATATTTT
.,TRBJ1-2,TRBV4-2,.,CASSQEGFGYTF,TGTGCCAGCAGCCAGGAGGGGTTCGGCTACACCTTC
few,TRBJ2-3,TRBV7-9,.,CASSFNLRADTQYF,TGTGCCAGCAGCTTTAACCTTCGGGCAGATACGCAGTATTTT
many,TRBJ2-5,TRBV5-4,TRBD2,CASSRERESVETQYF,TGTGCCAGCAGCCGTGAGCGGGAGAGTGTGGAGACCCAGTACTTC
.,TRBJ2-3,TRBV19,TRBD2,CASAPREGPDTDTQYF,TGTGCCAGTGCTCCCCGGGAGGGCCCGGACACAGATACGCAGTATTTT
.,TRBJ1-1,TRBV7-9,.,CASSLGSAWVGTEAFF,TGTGCCAGCAGCTTAGGATCGGCATGGGTGGGCACTGAAGCTTTCTTT
.,TRBJ1-1,TRBV7-9,.,CASSSYAGSIEAFF,TGTGCCAGCAGCTCCTACGCCGGTAGCATAGAAGCTTTCTTT
.,TRBJ2-1,TRBV4-3,.,CASSQDPYNEQFF,TGCGCCAGCAGCCAAGACCCTTACAATGAGCAGTTCTTC
.,TRBJ2-7,TRBV7-8,TRBD1,CASSLTGDRGLQYF,TGTGCCAGCAGCTTAACGGGCGACAGGGGGCTGCAGTACTTC
.,TRBJ1-4,TRBV6-1,TRBD1,CASSEPTGIGEKLFF,TGTGCCAGCAGTGAACCGACAGGGATCGGCGAAAAACTGTTTTTT
.,TRBJ1-5,TRBV6-1,.,CASSEGRWGNQPQHF,TGTGCCAGCAGTGAGGGGCGGTGGGGCAATCAGCCCCAGCATTTT
.,TRBJ1-4,TRBV2,.,CASNRARATNEKLFF,TGTGCCAGTAACAGGGCTCGGGCAACTAATGAAAAACTGTTTTTT
.,TRBJ1-1,TRBV5-1,.,CASSRRVSGMNTEAFF,TGCGCCAGCAGCCGACGAGTCAGTGGAATGAACACTGAAGCTTTCTTT
.,TRBJ1-2,TRBV6-1,.,CASSELRRWFAF,TGTGCCAGCAGTGAATTGAGACGGTGGTTCGCCTTC
.,TRBJ2-5,TRBV5-6,.,CASSLKAPPETQYF,TGTGCCAGCAGCTTGAAGGCCCCGCCGGAGACCCAGTACTTC
.,TRBJ2-5,TRBV20-1,.,CSAQRGETQYF,TGCAGTGCTCAAAGGGGAGAGACCCAGTACTTC
.,TRBJ2-5,TRBV2,TRBD2,CASSEERESETQYF,TGTGCCAGCAGTGAAGAGCGGGAGAGCGAGACCCAGTACTTC
.,TRBJ1-5,TRBV6-5,.,CASMRRFGQPQHF,TGTGCCAGCATGAGACGGTTCGGTCAGCCCCAGCATTTT
.,TRBJ1-2,TRBV4-2,.,CASSNPPGHDGYTF,TGTGCCAGCAGCAACCCTCCGGGTCACGATGGCTACACCTTC
.,TRBJ1-4,TRBV12-1,.,CASSSDRVTNEKLFF,TGTGCCAGCAGCTCGGACAGGGTAACTAATGAAAAACTGTTTTTT
few,TRBJ2-5,TRBV7-2,.,CASSPVETQYF,TGTGCCAGCAGCCCCGTTGAGACCCAGTACTTC
.,TRBJ2-1,TRBV4-2,TRBD2,CASSIGTSGGTYNEQFF,TGTGCCAGCAGCATAGGGACTAGCGGGGGAACCTACAATGAGCAGTTCTTC
few,TRBJ1-5,TRBV30,.,CAWEAGFNQPQHF,TGTGCCTGGGAGGCAGGCTTCAATCAGCCCCAGCATTTT
.,TRBJ1-1,TRBV19,.,CASNMPGLNTEAFF,TGTGCCAGTAACATGCCAGGTTTGAACACTGAAGCTTTCTTT
.,TRBJ2-7,TRBV27,TRBD2,CASRNSGSSSEQYF,TGTGCCAGCAGAAATAGCGGGAGTTCCTCCGAGCAGTACTTC
.,TRBJ1-2,TRBV29-1,.,CSVLIGIRPSRAHGSYGYTF,TGCAGCGTACTTATAGGCATACGCCCCTCCAGGGCCCATGGGAGTTATGGCTACACCTTC